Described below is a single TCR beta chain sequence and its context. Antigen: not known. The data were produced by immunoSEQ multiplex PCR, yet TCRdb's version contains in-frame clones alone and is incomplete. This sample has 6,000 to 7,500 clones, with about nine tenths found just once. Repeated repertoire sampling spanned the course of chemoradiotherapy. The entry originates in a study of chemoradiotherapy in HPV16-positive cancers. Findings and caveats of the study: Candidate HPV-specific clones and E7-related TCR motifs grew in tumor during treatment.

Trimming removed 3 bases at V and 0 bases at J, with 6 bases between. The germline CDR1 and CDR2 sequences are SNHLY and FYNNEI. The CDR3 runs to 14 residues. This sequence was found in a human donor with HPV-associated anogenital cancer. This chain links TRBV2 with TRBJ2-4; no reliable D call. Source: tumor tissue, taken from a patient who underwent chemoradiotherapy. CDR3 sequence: CASSEELAKNIQYF. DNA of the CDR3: TGTGCCAGCAGTGAGGAACTAGCCAAAAACATTCAGTACTTC.